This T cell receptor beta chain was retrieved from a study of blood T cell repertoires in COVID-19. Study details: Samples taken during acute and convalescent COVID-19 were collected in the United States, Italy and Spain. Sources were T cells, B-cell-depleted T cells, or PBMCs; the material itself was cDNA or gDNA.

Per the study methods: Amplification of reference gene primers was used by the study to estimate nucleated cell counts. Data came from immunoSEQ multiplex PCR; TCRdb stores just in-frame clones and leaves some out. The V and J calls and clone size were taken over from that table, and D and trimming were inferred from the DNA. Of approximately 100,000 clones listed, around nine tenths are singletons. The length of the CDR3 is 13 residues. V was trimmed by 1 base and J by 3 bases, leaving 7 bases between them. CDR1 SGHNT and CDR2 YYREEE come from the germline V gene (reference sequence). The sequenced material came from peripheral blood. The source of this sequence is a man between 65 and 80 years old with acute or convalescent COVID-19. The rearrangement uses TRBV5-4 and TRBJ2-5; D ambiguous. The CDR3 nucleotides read TGTGCCAGCAGCTTGTTTACTAAAGAGACCCAGTACTTC. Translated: CASSLFTKETQYF.